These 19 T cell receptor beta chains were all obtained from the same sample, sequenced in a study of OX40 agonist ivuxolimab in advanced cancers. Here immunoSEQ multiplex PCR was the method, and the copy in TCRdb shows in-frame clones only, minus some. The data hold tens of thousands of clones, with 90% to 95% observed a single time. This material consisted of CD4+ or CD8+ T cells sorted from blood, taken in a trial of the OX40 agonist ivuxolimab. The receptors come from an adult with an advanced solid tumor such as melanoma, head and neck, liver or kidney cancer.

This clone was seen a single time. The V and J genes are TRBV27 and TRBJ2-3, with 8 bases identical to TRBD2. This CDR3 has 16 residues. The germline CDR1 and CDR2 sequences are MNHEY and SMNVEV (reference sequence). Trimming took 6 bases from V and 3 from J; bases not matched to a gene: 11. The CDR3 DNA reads TGTGCCAGCAGCGAAAACGGGGGGGCCCTGACAGATACGCAGTATTTT. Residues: CASSENGGALTDTQYF.

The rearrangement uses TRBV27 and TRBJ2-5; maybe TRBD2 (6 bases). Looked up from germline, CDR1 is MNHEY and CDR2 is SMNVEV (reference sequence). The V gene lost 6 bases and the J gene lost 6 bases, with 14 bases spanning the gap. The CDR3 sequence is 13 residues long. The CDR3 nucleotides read TGTGCCAGCAGCCTTACAGGAGGGAAGACCCAGTACTTC. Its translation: CASSLTGGKTQYF.

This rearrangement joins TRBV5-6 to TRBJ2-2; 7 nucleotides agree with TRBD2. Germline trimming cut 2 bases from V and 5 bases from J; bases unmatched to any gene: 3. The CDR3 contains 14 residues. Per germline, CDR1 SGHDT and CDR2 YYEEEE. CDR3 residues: CASSFGRGTGELFF. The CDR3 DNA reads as TGTGCCAGCAGCTTTGGGCGGGGGACCGGGGAGCTGTTTTTT. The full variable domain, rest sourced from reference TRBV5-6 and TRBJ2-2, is DAGVTQSPTHLIKTRGQQVTLRCSPKSGHDTVSWYQQALGQGPQFIFQYYEEEERQRGNFPDRFSGHQFPNYSSELNVNALLLGDSALYLCASSFGRGTGELFFGEGSRLTVL.

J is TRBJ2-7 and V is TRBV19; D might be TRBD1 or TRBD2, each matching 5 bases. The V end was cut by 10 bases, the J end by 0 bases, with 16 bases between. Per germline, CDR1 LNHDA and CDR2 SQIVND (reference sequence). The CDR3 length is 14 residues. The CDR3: CATSDLDTSYEQYF. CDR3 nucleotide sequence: TGTGCCACTTCGGACTTGGACACCTCCTACGAGCAGTACTTC.

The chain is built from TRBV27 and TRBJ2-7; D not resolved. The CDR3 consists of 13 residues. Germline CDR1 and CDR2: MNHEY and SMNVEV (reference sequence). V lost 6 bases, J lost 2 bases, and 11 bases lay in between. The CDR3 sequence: CASSLGITYEQYF. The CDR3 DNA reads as TGTGCCAGCAGCCTTGGTATTACCTACGAGCAGTACTTC.

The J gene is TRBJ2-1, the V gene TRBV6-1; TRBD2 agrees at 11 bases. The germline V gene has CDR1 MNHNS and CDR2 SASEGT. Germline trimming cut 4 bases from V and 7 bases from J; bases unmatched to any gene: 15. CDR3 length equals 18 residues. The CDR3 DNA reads TGTGCCAGCAGTGGGGGGACTAGCGGAACCCGGGGTCCGAATGAGCAGTTCTTC. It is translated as CASSGGTSGTRGPNEQFF.

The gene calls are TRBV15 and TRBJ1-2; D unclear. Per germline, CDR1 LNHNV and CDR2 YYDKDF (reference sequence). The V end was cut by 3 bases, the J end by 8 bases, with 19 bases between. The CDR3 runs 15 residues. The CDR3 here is CATSSSREQATGYTF. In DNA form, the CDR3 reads TGTGCCACCAGCAGTTCCCGGGAGCAGGCGACGGGCTACACCTTC.

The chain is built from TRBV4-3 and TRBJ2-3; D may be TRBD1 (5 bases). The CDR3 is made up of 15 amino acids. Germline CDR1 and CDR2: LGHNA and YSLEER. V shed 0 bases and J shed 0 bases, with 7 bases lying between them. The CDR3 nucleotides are TGCGCCAGCAGCCAAGACAGGGCAAGCACAGATACGCAGTATTTT. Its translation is CASSQDRASTDTQYF.

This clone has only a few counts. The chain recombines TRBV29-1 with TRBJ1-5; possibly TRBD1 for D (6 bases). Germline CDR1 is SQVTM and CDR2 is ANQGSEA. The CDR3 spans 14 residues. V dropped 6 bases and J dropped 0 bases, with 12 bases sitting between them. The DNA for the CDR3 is TGCAGCGTCGGCACAGGGAATAGCAATCAGCCCCAGCATTTT. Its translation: CSVGTGNSNQPQHF.

In DNA, the CDR3 is TGTGCCAGCAGCGTAGGGCTGACTAGCGGGAGGACCACAGATACGCAGTATTTT. The encoded protein is CASSVGLTSGRTTDTQYF. The V and J genes are TRBV9 and TRBJ2-3; 13 bases are a match to TRBD2. Looked up from germline, CDR1 is SGDLS and CDR2 is YYNGEE. The CDR3 is 18 residues long. V shed 0 bases, J shed 2 bases, and the junction held 6 bases outside the gene matches.

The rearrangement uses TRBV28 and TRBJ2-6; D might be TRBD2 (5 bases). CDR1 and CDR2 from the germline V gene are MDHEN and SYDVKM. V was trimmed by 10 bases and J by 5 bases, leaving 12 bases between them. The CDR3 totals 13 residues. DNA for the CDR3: TGTGCCATAGGGAGTACATGGGCCAACGTCCTGACTTTC. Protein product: CAIGSTWANVLTF.

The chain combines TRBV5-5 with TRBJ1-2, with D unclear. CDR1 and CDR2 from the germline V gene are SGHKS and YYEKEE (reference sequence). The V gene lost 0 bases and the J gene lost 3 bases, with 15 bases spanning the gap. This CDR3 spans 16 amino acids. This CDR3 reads CASSLGAPPSDYGYTF. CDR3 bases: TGTGCCAGCAGCTTGGGGGCCCCCCCTAGCGACTATGGCTACACCTTC.

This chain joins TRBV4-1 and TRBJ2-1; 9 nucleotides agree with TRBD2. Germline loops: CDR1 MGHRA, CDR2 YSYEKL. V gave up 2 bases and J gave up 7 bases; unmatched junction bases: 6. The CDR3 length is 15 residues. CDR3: CASSQRTSELNEQFF. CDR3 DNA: TGCGCCAGCAGCCAACGGACTAGCGAATTGAATGAGCAGTTCTTC.

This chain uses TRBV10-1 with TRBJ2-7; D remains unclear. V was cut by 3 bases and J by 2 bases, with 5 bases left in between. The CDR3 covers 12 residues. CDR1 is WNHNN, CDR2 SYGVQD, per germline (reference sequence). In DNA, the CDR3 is TGCGCCAGCAGTGACGGTACCTACGAGCAGTACTTC. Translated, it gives CASSDGTYEQYF.

For the CDR3, the DNA is TGTGCCAGCAGTTGGCGACGAGACAATGAGCAGTTCTTC. Translated: CASSWRRDNEQFF. The chain is built from TRBV27 and TRBJ2-1, with unresolved D. In germline, CDR1 is MNHEY, CDR2 SMNVEV (reference sequence). V was trimmed by 4 bases and J by 5 bases, leaving 9 bases between them. CDR3 length: 13 amino acids.

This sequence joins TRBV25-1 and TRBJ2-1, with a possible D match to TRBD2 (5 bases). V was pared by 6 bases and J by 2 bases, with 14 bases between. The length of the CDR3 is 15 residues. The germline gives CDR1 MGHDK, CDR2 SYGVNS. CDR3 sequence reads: CASSYEGYAYNEQFF. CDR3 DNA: TGTGCCAGCAGCTACGAGGGATATGCCTACAATGAGCAGTTCTTC.

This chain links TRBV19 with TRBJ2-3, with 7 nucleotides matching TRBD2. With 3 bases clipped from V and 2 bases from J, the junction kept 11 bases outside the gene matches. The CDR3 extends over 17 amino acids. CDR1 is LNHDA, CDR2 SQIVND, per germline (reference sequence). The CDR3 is CASSIRPRDYPTDTQYF. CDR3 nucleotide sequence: TGTGCCAGTAGTATTAGGCCGCGGGACTACCCCACAGATACGCAGTATTTT. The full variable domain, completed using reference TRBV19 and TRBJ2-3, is DGGITQSPKYLFRKEGQNVTLSCEQNLNHDAMYWYRQDPGQGLRLIYYSQIVNDFQKGDIAEGYSVSREKKESFPLTVTSAQKNPTAFYLCASSIRPRDYPTDTQYFGPGTRLTVL.

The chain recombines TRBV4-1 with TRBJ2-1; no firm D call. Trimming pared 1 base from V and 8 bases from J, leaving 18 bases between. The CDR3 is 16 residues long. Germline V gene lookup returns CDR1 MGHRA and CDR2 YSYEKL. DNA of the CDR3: TGCGCCAGCAGCCAAGTTCTAGGGCTAGAGGCCTATGAGCAGTTCTTC. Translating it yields CASSQVLGLEAYEQFF.

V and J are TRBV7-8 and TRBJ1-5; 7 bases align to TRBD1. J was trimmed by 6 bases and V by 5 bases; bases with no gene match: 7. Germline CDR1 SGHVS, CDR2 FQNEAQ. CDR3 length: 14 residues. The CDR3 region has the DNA TGTGCCAGCAGCCTAGGAGGGGGCGGTCAGCCCCAGCATTTT. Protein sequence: CASSLGGGGQPQHF.